The rows below give T cell receptor beta chains drawn from one sample of a study of Graves' ophthalmopathy and Graves' hyperthyroidism. TCRdb ran MiXCR on the multiplex PCR reads and lists one entry per CDR3 protein. This table holds about 380,000 distinct CDR3 sequences, 15% found once. The sequencing sample was made of peripheral blood. Every receptor here comes from a woman aged 18 to 35 with stable Graves' hyperthyroidism. CDR3s include the opening cysteine and the closing phenylalanine or tryptophan. A D gene is named only where the DNA matches it firmly. Rows give clone size only sometimes, using once, few, many, or a class for an expanded clone.

V	J	length	size	D	DNA	CDR3
TRBV12-3/TRBV12-4	TRBJ2-5	14	many	NA	TGTGCCAGCAGTTTGGCAGTACCCCAAGAGACCCAGTACTTC	CASSLAVPQETQYF
TRBV7-3	TRBJ1-5	15	few	NA	TGTGCCAGAACCGGGTCACTCGACGGCAATCAGCCCCAGCATTTT	CARTGSLDGNQPQHF
TRBV29-1	TRBJ1-6	13	many	NA	TGCAGCGTTAACGAGGGGGTGAATTCACCCCTCCACTTT	CSVNEGVNSPLHF
TRBV2	TRBJ2-1	11	few	NA	TGTGCCAGCAGGGGGGGGGCAGCACAGTTCTTC	CASRGGAAQFF
TRBV10-3	TRBJ2-2	16	many	NA	TGTGCCATCAGTCCGACCCCGAAGGGGTACACCGGGGAGCTGTTTTTT	CAISPTPKGYTGELFF
TRBV20-1	TRBJ1-1	12	NA	TRBD1	TGCAGCGCGGGACAGCTGAACACTGAAGCTTGCTTT	CSAGQLNTEACF
TRBV3-1	TRBJ2-7	14	NA	TRBD2	TGTGCCAGCAGCCAAGCTAGCGGGCGGTACGAGCAGTACTTC	CASSQASGRYEQYF
TRBV7-2	TRBJ2-5	14	many	TRBD2	TGTGCCAGCAGCCAGCGGGGGGGGCAAGAGACCCAGTACTTC	CASSQRGGQETQYF
TRBV28	TRBJ2-2	14	many	NA	TGTGCCAGCAGTTTACCGACAACGTCCGGGGAGCTGTTTTTT	CASSLPTTSGELFF
TRBV14	TRBJ1-3	12	NA	NA	TGTGCCAGCAGCCACGTTGGAAACACCATATATTTT	CASSHVGNTIYF
TRBV7-2	TRBJ1-5	17	few	NA	TGTGCCAGCAGCTTATCGCTGGGGAACAGACGCGATCAGCCCCAGCATTTT	CASSLSLGNRRDQPQHF
TRBV12-3/TRBV12-4	TRBJ2-7	13	NA	NA	TGTGCCAGCGGGGACGCTAACTCCTACGAGCAGTACTTC	CASGDANSYEQYF
TRBV6-5	TRBJ2-7	14	NA	TRBD1	TGTGCCAGCAGTTACTCGGGACAGATCTACGAGCAGTACTTC	CASSYSGQIYEQYF
TRBV6-5	TRBJ1-2	14	few	TRBD1	TGTGCCAGCAGTTACTCACAGGGGGTGAGTGGCTACACCTTC	CASSYSQGVSGYTF
TRBV12-3/TRBV12-4	TRBJ1-1	13	many	TRBD1	TGTGCCAGCAGTTTGACAGGGATCACTGAAGCTTTCTTT	CASSLTGITEAFF
TRBV12-3/TRBV12-4	TRBJ1-1	11	many	NA	TGTGCCAGCAGTTGGACGCTCGAAGCTTTCTTT	CASSWTLEAFF
TRBV6-1	TRBJ2-7	13	many	TRBD1	TGTGCCAGCAACGACAGGGGCGGGTACGAGCAGTACTTC	CASNDRGGYEQYF
TRBV28	TRBJ2-5	14	many	NA	TGTGCCAGCAGTTTAAAACGGATCCAAGAGACCCAGTACTTC	CASSLKRIQETQYF
TRBV11-2	TRBJ2-7	15	many	TRBD1	TGTGCCAGCAGCTTAGATTTACAGGGGCGTTACGAGCAGTACTTC	CASSLDLQGRYEQYF
TRBV19	TRBJ1-3	12	many	NA	TGTGCCAGTACCACTTCTGGAAACACCATATATTTT	CASTTSGNTIYF
TRBV6-1	TRBJ2-7	15	NA	TRBD1	TGTGCCAGCAGGGATCCGGGACAGGCTAGTGTGGAGCAGTACTTC	CASRDPGQASVEQYF
TRBV11-2	TRBJ1-2	17	many	TRBD1	TGTGCCAGCAGCCCCGGAGGAGCCCAGGGGGGCGTAGGTGGCTACACCTTC	CASSPGGAQGGVGGYTF
TRBV6-1	TRBJ1-2	14	NA	TRBD1	TGTGCCAGCAGTGAAGCCGGGACAGGTTATGGCTACACCTTC	CASSEAGTGYGYTF
TRBV14	TRBJ1-2	16	few	NA	TGTGCCAGCAGCCAGTACGACGACCCCACTAACTATGGCTACACCTTC	CASSQYDDPTNYGYTF
TRBV13	TRBJ1-1	13	few	NA	TGTGCCAGCAGCCCGGGGGGGCCAAATGAAGCTTTCTTT	CASSPGGPNEAFF
TRBV18	TRBJ2-7	13	few	NA	TGTGCCAGCTCACCACCGGGGGTCAGTGAGCAGTACTTC	CASSPPGVSEQYF
TRBV12-5	TRBJ1-3	13	many	NA	TGTGCTAGTGCCTACTCCGTGGGAAACACCATATATTTT	CASAYSVGNTIYF
TRBV12-3/TRBV12-4	TRBJ1-2	13	many	TRBD1	TGTGCCAGCAGACCCGACAGGGGCCATGGCTACACCTTC	CASRPDRGHGYTF
TRBV11-2	TRBJ1-2	13	many	NA	TGTGCCAGCAGCGTTTTACATGGGGGTACTGACACCTTC	CASSVLHGGTDTF
TRBV19	TRBJ1-2	13	many	TRBD1	TGTGCCAGTAGTATGCAGGGGGCGAGTGGCTACACCTTC	CASSMQGASGYTF
TRBV20-1	TRBJ2-7	14	many	TRBD2	TGCAGTGCTAGAGACCCGGGGGGGCTATACGAGCAGTACTTC	CSARDPGGLYEQYF
TRBV28	TRBJ2-2	17	many	TRBD2	TGTGCCAGCAGTACACTTCTAGCGGGGGCGATCACCGGGGAGCTGTTTTTT	CASSTLLAGAITGELFF
TRBV5-1	TRBJ1-1	14	many	NA	TGCGCCAGCAGCGAACGACGGGGCGGCACTGAAGCTTTCTTT	CASSERRGGTEAFF
TRBV20-1	TRBJ1-2	16	NA	TRBD1	TGCAGTGCTAGAGGGCAGGGGGTTAAATCTAACTATGGCTACACCTTC	CSARGQGVKSNYGYTF
TRBV7-6	TRBJ2-5	16	many	TRBD2	TGTGCCAGCAGCTTCATTCGACTAGCGGGGGAAGAGACCCAGTACTTC	CASSFIRLAGEETQYF
TRBV10-3	TRBJ2-7	13	few	TRBD2	TGTGCCTTGGCGGGGGGTCCGATGGACGAGCAGTACTTC	CALAGGPMDEQYF
TRBV20-1	TRBJ1-2	15	many	NA	TGCAGTGCTAGCCTACCGGGGGGGCTTGGCTATGGCTACACCTTC	CSASLPGGLGYGYTF
TRBV7-2	TRBJ1-2	13	NA	TRBD1	TGTGCCAGCAGCTGGGACAGACAAAATGGCTACACCTTC	CASSWDRQNGYTF
TRBV10-3	TRBJ1-1	15	many	NA	TGTGCCATCAGTGAGTCAAAAGCCCCAAACACTGAAGCTTTCTTT	CAISESKAPNTEAFF
TRBV5-1	TRBJ2-7	15	many	NA	TGCGCCAGCAGCTTGGACAGGGAATCCAACTACGAGCAGTACTTC	CASSLDRESNYEQYF
TRBV4-2	TRBJ2-2	16	many	NA	TGTGCCAGCAGCCAAGCACTTCAGGTTCCCACCGGGGAGCTGTTTTTT	CASSQALQVPTGELFF
TRBV11-2	TRBJ1-6	17	few	NA	TGTGCCAGCAGCTTAGTAGGCAGGAGCTCCTATAATTCACCCCTCCACTTT	CASSLVGRSSYNSPLHF
TRBV6-2/TRBV6-3	TRBJ2-7	14	NA	NA	TGTGCCAGCAGTCGGACTGGCGGAGCCTACGAGCAGTACTTC	CASSRTGGAYEQYF
TRBV7-9	TRBJ2-2	12	NA	NA	TGTGCCAGCAGCCGCTTAACCGGGGAGCTGTTTTTT	CASSRLTGELFF
TRBV7-9	TRBJ2-7	14	many	TRBD1	TGTGCCAGCAGCTTAGGACAGGGGACGGACGAGCAGTACTTC	CASSLGQGTDEQYF
TRBV25-1	TRBJ1-1	14	many	NA	TGTGCCAGCAGTGAATGGGCGGGCAACACTGAAGCTTTCTTT	CASSEWAGNTEAFF
TRBV20-1	TRBJ2-7	12	NA	NA	TGCAGTGCTAGCCCCCGGGGAGGCGAGCAGTACTTC	CSASPRGGEQYF
TRBV29-1	TRBJ2-5	11	few	NA	TGCAGCATCACCCTGGGGGAGACCCAGTACTTC	CSITLGETQYF
TRBV6-5	TRBJ2-5	13	NA	NA	TGTGCCAGCAGTTACATTGGCCAAGAGACCCAGTACTTC	CASSYIGQETQYF
TRBV7-2	TRBJ1-2	18	many	NA	TGTGCCAGCAGCTTAGCGGTATGGGATCCGGGACCGATCTATGGCTACACCTTC	CASSLAVWDPGPIYGYTF
TRBV27	TRBJ1-1	14	many	TRBD1	TGTGCCAGCAGTTCAGGGGGGAGGAGCACTGAAGCTTTCTTT	CASSSGGRSTEAFF
TRBV19	TRBJ1-5	16	many	TRBD1	TGTGCCAGTAGTATATGGACAGGAACGGGGAATCAGCCCCAGCATTTT	CASSIWTGTGNQPQHF
TRBV20-1	TRBJ1-1	12	many	NA	TGCAGTGCCCTAGCCCTGAACACTGAAGCTTTCTTT	CSALALNTEAFF
TRBV12-3/TRBV12-4	TRBJ1-2	14	many	NA	TGTGCCAGCACATCGGGGGGCGGGAACTATGGCTACACCTTC	CASTSGGGNYGYTF